The T cell receptor beta chain under discussion was sequenced for a study of blood T cell repertoires in COVID-19. Study in general: Collection of acute and convalescent COVID-19 samples took place in the United States, Italy and Spain. The analysed material was cDNA or gDNA that came from T cells, B-cell-depleted T cells, or PBMCs.

Per the original methods: How many nucleated cells were present was estimated from reference gene primer amplification. Produced via immunoSEQ multiplex PCR; TCRdb's table is partial and in-frame only. V and J calls and clone size come straight from that table; D and trimming were deduced from the DNA. The table lists around 300,000 clones, 70% to 90% of them singletons, with over 2% in the top ten. Sample: peripheral blood. This TCR was sampled from a woman in her 30s who had recovered from COVID-19.

The CDR3 loop is CASSPDRGPTGELFF. For the CDR3, the DNA is TGCGCCAGCAGCCCGGACAGGGGGCCAACCGGGGAGCTGTTTTTT. The rearrangement uses TRBV5-1 and TRBJ2-2; 11 bases agree with TRBD1. From germline, CDR1 is SGHRS and CDR2 YFSETQ. The CDR3 spans 15 residues. Germline trimming cut 4 bases from V and 5 bases from J; bases unmatched to any gene: 4.